Each of the 26 T cell receptor beta chains below was sequenced from the same sample in a study of CD8 T cells in Susac syndrome. Random-hexamer reverse transcription was applied to 0.5 to 1 ug RNA. Each CDR3 protein gets one entry after TCRdb re-called the immunoSEQ multiplex PCR reads with MiXCR. The table includes roughly 150,000 distinct CDR3 sequences, around 96% detected once. The specimen was CD4+ T cells from PBMCs. The receptors stem from a human donor with Susac syndrome.

The chain combines TRBV14 with TRBJ2-5; D uncertain. The CDR3 length is 15 residues. With 1 base removed from V and 4 bases from J, the gap between germline ends came to 13 bases. Per the germline V gene, CDR1 is SGHDN and CDR2 is FVKESK. The CDR3 is CASSQGVSEPETQYF. In DNA form, the CDR3 reads TGTGCCAGCAGCCAAGGCGTGAGCGAACCAGAGACCCAGTACTTC. Combining the CDR3 with reference TRBV14 and TRBJ2-5 gives the whole variable domain EAGVTQFPSHSVIEKGQTVTLRCDPISGHDNLYWYRRVMGKEIKFLLHFVKESKQDESGMPNNRFLAERTGGTYSTLKVQPAELEDSGVYFCASSQGVSEPETQYFGPGTRLLVL.

This clonotype has only one observation. The rearrangement links TRBV2 to TRBJ2-2; D is uncertain. The V end was cut by 7 bases, the J end by 4 bases, with 7 bases between. The CDR3 runs 12 residues. Germline-derived CDR1 and CDR2 are SNHLY and FYNNEI. The CDR3 sequence: CASTGITGELFF. CDR3 in DNA: TGTGCCAGCACTGGGATCACCGGGGAGCTGTTTTTT.

This chain joins TRBV12-3 or TRBV12-4 and TRBJ2-4; 11 nucleotides agree with TRBD2. V lost 6 bases, J lost 0 bases, and 7 bases stayed unmatched. This CDR3 is 17 amino acids long. The CDR3 DNA follows: TGTGCCAGCAGAGTGACTAGCGGGGACCTAGCCAAAAACATTCAGTACTTC. Its translation: CASRVTSGDLAKNIQYF.

The V gene is TRBV5-6, the J gene TRBJ1-6, with TRBD1 identical over 10 bases. The germline V gene has CDR1 SGHDT and CDR2 YYEEEE. There are 14 residues in the CDR3. V lost 4 bases and J lost 8; bases outside the gene matches: 3. CDR3 in DNA: TGTGCCAGCAGCAAAGGGACAGGGGATTCACCCCTCCACTTT. Amino acid sequence: CASSKGTGDSPLHF.

This chain links TRBV18 with TRBJ1-6; possible D gene TRBD1, 5 bases. This CDR3 region has 13 residues. The germline V gene encodes CDR1 KGHSH and CDR2 LQKENI. Trimming stripped 2 bases from V and 10 bases from J, with 9 bases between. The CDR3 sequence: CASSPSRESPLHF. Here the CDR3 DNA reads TGTGCCAGCTCACCAAGCAGGGAATCACCCCTCCACTTT.

V usage is TRBV4-1 and J usage is TRBJ2-7; the D gene could be TRBD1 or TRBD2 (5 bases each). The CDR3 runs to 14 residues. Germline V gives CDR1 MGHRA, CDR2 YSYEKL. The germline V and J ends were trimmed by 0 bases and 7 bases, with 13 bases remaining between them. This CDR3 reads CASSQDPGRWEQYF. The CDR3 bases are TGCGCCAGCAGCCAAGATCCGGGGCGGTGGGAGCAGTACTTC.

The chain uses TRBV12-5 and TRBJ1-1; maybe TRBD1 (5 bases). This CDR3 is 15 amino acids long. V shed 5 bases and J shed 2 bases, with 15 bases lying between them. Germline CDR1 is LGHNT and CDR2 is FRNRAP. In nucleotides, the CDR3 is TGTGCTAGTGGTACCCGTGTAGGGGTAAACACTGAAGCTTTCTTT. Residues: CASGTRVGVNTEAFF.

The chain is built from TRBV6-2 or TRBV6-3 and TRBJ2-7; 7 bases are a match to TRBD2. Germline lookup yields CDR1 MNHEY and CDR2 SVGEGT. The CDR3 has 13 amino acids. The V segment lost 2 bases and the J segment 6 bases; nucleotides outside the gene matches: 4. Written as DNA, the CDR3 is TGTGCCAGCAGTTACGGGGAGGGGAGCGAGCAGTACTTC. Its translation: CASSYGEGSEQYF.

The DNA of the CDR3 is TGTGCCAGCAGCGTAGTCGGCCAGGGGGAGACCCAGTACTTC. Its translation: CASSVVGQGETQYF. The V gene is TRBV9, the J gene TRBJ2-5; maybe TRBD1 (6 bases). The germline CDR1 and CDR2 sequences are SGDLS and YYNGEE. The CDR3 runs 14 residues. The V end lost 0 bases, the J end lost 5 bases, and 11 bases lay between the germline ends.

The rearrangement links TRBV9 to TRBJ1-1; D gene ambiguous. The V end was cut by 3 bases, the J end by 1 base, with 7 bases between. The germline CDR1 and CDR2 sequences are SGDLS and YYNGEE. The CDR3 is made up of 13 amino acids. The CDR3 loop is CASSAGENTEAFF. Written as DNA, the CDR3 is TGTGCCAGCAGCGCCGGGGAGAACACTGAAGCTTTCTTT. The variable domain in full, with the rest retrieved from reference TRBV9 and TRBJ1-1, is DSGVTQTPKHLITATGQRVTLRCSPRSGDLSVYWYQQSLDQGLQFLIQYYNGEERAKGNILERFSAQQFPDLHSELNLSSLELGDSALYFCASSAGENTEAFFGQGTRLTVV.

The chain combines TRBV18 with TRBJ1-5, with D hard to call. V gave up 6 bases and J gave up 4 bases, with 7 bases separating them. The germline gives CDR1 KGHSH, CDR2 LQKENI. There are 12 residues in the CDR3. The CDR3 bases are TGTGCCAGCTCCCAAGGTAATCAGCCCCAGCATTTT. Translated, it gives CASSQGNQPQHF.

The chain couples TRBV12-3 or TRBV12-4 to TRBJ2-3; D not certain. The CDR3 spans 14 residues. Deletions cut 5 bases from V and 1 base from J, with 10 bases between. The DNA of the CDR3 is TGTGCCAGCAGTCCAATGACTGGCACAGATACGCAGTATTTT. As protein: CASSPMTGTDTQYF.

This sequence joins TRBV27 and TRBJ1-5; no clear D. Looked up from germline, CDR1 is MNHEY and CDR2 is SMNVEV (reference sequence). V was pared by 6 bases and J by 1 base, with 10 bases between. This CDR3 has 14 amino acids. The CDR3 DNA reads TGTGCCAGCAGCCGTATCAGGAGCAATCAGCCCCAGCATTTT. It encodes CASSRIRSNQPQHF.

The V and J genes are TRBV29-1 and TRBJ1-4; tentatively, D is TRBD1 (6 bases). Germline lookup yields CDR1 SQVTM and CDR2 ANQGSEA. The CDR3 has 11 amino acids. Trimming removed 7 bases from V and 7 bases from J, with 10 bases in between. The chain's CDR3 is CSAGHFEKLFF. CDR3 DNA sequence: TGCAGCGCGGGACATTTTGAAAAACTGTTTTTT.

The genes are TRBV7-2 and TRBJ2-5; tentatively, D is TRBD1 or TRBD2 (6 bases each). Trimming took off 4 bases at V and 1 base at J, with 13 bases between the two ends. CDR1 and CDR2 (germline): SGHTA, FQGNSA. The CDR3 has 15 amino acids. CDR3 DNA: TGTGCCAGCAGCTCCGCCGGGGGCTCCCAAGAGACCCAGTACTTC. This translates into CASSSAGGSQETQYF.

A single count supports this clonotype. V and J are TRBV2 and TRBJ2-5; 9 bases map to TRBD1. The CDR3 has 12 amino acids. V lost 6 bases, J lost 4 bases, and 0 bases stayed unmatched. Germline V CDR1 and CDR2: SNHLY, FYNNEI. The CDR3 region is CASRGQGETQYF. In DNA form, the CDR3 reads TGTGCCAGCAGGGGACAGGGAGAGACCCAGTACTTC.

The V call is TRBV9, the J call TRBJ1-1; D gene unclear. The germline gives CDR1 SGDLS, CDR2 YYNGEE. V dropped 0 bases and J dropped 5 bases, with 14 bases sitting between them. The length of the CDR3 is 15 residues. The CDR3 is CASSVAPDGGTEAFF. DNA of the CDR3: TGTGCCAGCAGCGTAGCCCCGGACGGAGGGACTGAAGCTTTCTTT.

The chain employs TRBV20-1 and TRBJ1-2, with 10 bases matching TRBD1. Germline CDR1 reads DFQATT; CDR2 reads SNEGSKA (reference sequence). Trimming at V came to 6 bases and at J to 4 bases, leaving 8 bases not matched to a gene. The CDR3 has 14 amino acids. The CDR3 DNA follows: TGCAGTGCAACGGGACAGGGGCACTTCTATGGCTACACCTTC. Translation: CSATGQGHFYGYTF.

This chain links TRBV18 with TRBJ2-7; D might be TRBD2 (5 bases). V was trimmed by 6 bases and J by 4 bases, leaving 13 bases between them. The CDR3 runs 13 residues. The germline CDR1 and CDR2 sequences are KGHSH and LQKENI. The CDR3 DNA follows: TGTGCCAGCTCGCCAGAGGCGGGTTACGAGCAGTACTTC. Its translation is CASSPEAGYEQYF.

This chain joins TRBV19 and TRBJ2-2; D gene unclear. The CDR3 contains 15 residues. With 2 bases removed from V and 3 bases from J, the gap between germline ends came to 10 bases. The V gene's germline CDR1 is LNHDA and CDR2 SQIVND (reference sequence). The CDR3 is CASSIQQRDTGELFF. In DNA, the CDR3 is TGTGCCAGTAGTATACAACAGCGAGACACCGGGGAGCTGTTTTTT.

The J gene is TRBJ1-2, the V gene TRBV9; maybe TRBD1 (5 bases). Germline CDR1 SGDLS, CDR2 YYNGEE. Trimming took 4 bases from V and 3 from J, leaving 10 bases between them. CDR3 size: 13 residues. DNA of the CDR3: TGTGCCAGCAGCATTGACAGCTACTATGGCTACACCTTC. Protein: CASSIDSYYGYTF.

The chain has TRBV7-8 and TRBJ2-5, with D perhaps assigned TRBD1 or TRBD2 (7 bases each). The germline V gene has CDR1 SGHVS and CDR2 FQNEAQ. Trimming stripped 1 base from V and 7 bases from J, with 34 bases between. The CDR3 spans 21 residues. The CDR3 is CASSLVAGRTGPMSDRGTQYF. The DNA for the CDR3 is TGTGCCAGCAGCTTAGTAGCGGGTAGGACAGGCCCGATGTCCGACCGAGGGACCCAGTACTTC.

V and J are TRBV20-1 and TRBJ2-7, with D unresolved. The germline V gene has CDR1 DFQATT and CDR2 SNEGSKA (reference sequence). The CDR3 is 11 amino acids. The V and J ends lost 1 base and 6 bases respectively, with 7 bases between them. This chain's CDR3 is CSARVGPEQYF. The CDR3 nucleotides are TGCAGTGCTAGAGTTGGGCCCGAGCAGTACTTC.

The chain has TRBV12-3 or TRBV12-4 and TRBJ1-3; D is unclear. The CDR3 covers 17 residues. V was cut by 5 bases and J by 0 bases, with 17 bases left in between. Here the CDR3 reads CASSQFKLADSGNTIYF. The CDR3 DNA sequence: TGTGCCAGCAGTCAGTTCAAGCTAGCGGACTCTGGAAACACCATATATTTT.

This chain joins TRBV7-9 and TRBJ2-5; 7 bases match TRBD2. CDR1 SEHNR and CDR2 FQNEAQ come from the germline V gene (reference sequence). The length of the CDR3 is 18 residues. V gave up 5 bases and J gave up 4 bases; unmatched junction bases: 19. This CDR3 reads CASSLPGPWEGRRETQYF. CDR3 nucleotide sequence: TGTGCCAGCAGCCTCCCCGGGCCATGGGAGGGTAGGAGAGAGACCCAGTACTTC.

This clonotype showed up just once. This chain connects TRBV29-1 to TRBJ2-7, with D hard to call. The germline gives CDR1 SQVTM, CDR2 ANQGSEA. This CDR3 region has 12 residues. V was cut by 6 bases and J by 6 bases, with 15 bases left in between. CDR3 coding DNA: TGCAGCGTCCGGACGGGCTTCGGCGAGCAGTACTTC. Amino acids: CSVRTGFGEQYF.